The sequence of this TCR beta chain was determined in a study of blood T cell repertoires in COVID-19. V was pared by 2 bases and J by 6 bases, with 2 bases of the junction left unmatched. This CDR3 is 14 amino acids long. Sequenced by immunoSEQ multiplex PCR; TCRdb stores in-frame clones only, minus some. The data show fewer than 180,000 clones, about four fifths seen once. The specimen sequenced was peripheral blood. The chain couples TRBV23-1 to TRBJ2-2; TRBD1 aligns across 8 bases. TRBV23-1 is designated an ORF whose function remains uncertain. The sequence came from a man in his 70s with acute or convalescent COVID-19. DNA of the CDR3: TGCGCCAGCAGTCAAATCAGGGGGCCCGGGGAGCTGTTTTTT. Its translation: CASSQIRGPGELFF.